The clone carrying this T cell receptor (beta chain) was seen repeatedly, ten times or more. Semi-nested PCR with Nested Universal Primer A followed constant-region reverse priming of full-length variable regions. One entry per CDR3 protein results from TCRdb running MiXCR on the 5' RACE reads. The table records some 8,700 distinct CDR3 sequences, 15% to 20% of them present only once. This CDR3 spans 20 amino acids. V lost 5 bases and J 4 bases, leaving 29 bases between the germline ends. Germline CDR1 SGHVS, CDR2 FQNEAQ. This TCR derives from a female donor with breast cancer. The chain employs TRBV7-8 and TRBJ2-2; D is unclear. Sequencing was done on a sample of memory CD4+ T cells sorted from blood. This sample's subset: memory CD4+ T cells, CD4+CD45RO+CD25-. The CDR3 spells CASSRDFWSATQEITGELFF. CDR3 in DNA: TGTGCCAGCAGCCGCGACTTTTGGTCCGCCACCCAAGAGATCACCGGGGAGCTGTTTTTT.